The 5 T cell receptor beta chains below come from one sample, sequenced in a study of human T cells and chemical hapten exposure. Time point given: pre-sensitization, week 0. Regarding treatment: therapeutic diphenylcyclopropenone sensitization with weekly scalp DPC. Using its own MiXCR run on the RACE reads, TCRdb lists one record per CDR3 protein. Here the sample spans around 120,000 distinct CDR3 sequences, 13% being singletons. The sequencing here drew on whole blood, taken in connection with sensitization to the hapten diphenylcyclopropenone (DPC). These receptors originate from a woman under 30 with alopecia areata. Some clones in this sample may be carry-over from other donors' samples.

The table lists this clonotype with a few counts. This CDR3 reads CASSPGTANQPQHF. CDR3 bases: TGTGCCAGCAGCCCCGGGACTGCCAATCAGCCCCAGCATTTT. The chain couples TRBV7-9 to TRBJ1-5; weak D call: TRBD1 (5 bases). Trimming shortened V by 5 bases and J by 3 bases, and 11 bases separated the two germline ends. The CDR3 sequence is 14 residues long. The germline V gene encodes CDR1 SEHNR and CDR2 FQNEAQ (reference sequence).

J is TRBJ2-3 and V is TRBV7-9; D unresolved. CDR3 length equals 12 residues. CDR1 and CDR2 from the germline V gene are SEHNR and FQNEAQ (reference sequence). V dropped 5 bases and J dropped 4 bases, with 7 bases sitting between them. Here the CDR3 reads CASSGWADTQYF. CDR3 coding DNA: TGTGCCAGCAGCGGTTGGGCAGATACGCAGTATTTT.

This clonotype was found a few times. This chain links TRBV6-5 with TRBJ2-3; no definite D call. Looked up from germline, CDR1 is MNHEY and CDR2 is SVGAGI. Trimming shortened V by 6 bases and J by 6 bases, and 7 bases separated the two germline ends. The CDR3 runs 11 residues. The CDR3 nucleotides read TGTGCCAGCAGCCAAGGGGATACGCAGTATTTT. The encoded protein is CASSQGDTQYF.

This chain connects TRBV5-1 to TRBJ1-1; D is possibly TRBD1 (5 bases). CDR3 length: 15 amino acids. Germline V gene sequence: CDR1 SGHRS, CDR2 YFSETQ. Trimming removed 6 bases at V and 0 bases at J, with 15 bases between. This CDR3 reads CASTWGFGLNTEAFF. The CDR3 coding sequence is TGCGCCAGCACCTGGGGGTTTGGGCTGAACACTGAAGCTTTCTTT.

The chain joins TRBV29-1 to TRBJ2-2; 7 bases match TRBD1. Per germline, CDR1 SQVTM and CDR2 ANQGSEA. The CDR3 runs 13 residues. The trim removed 6 bases at V and 4 bases at J, leaving 5 bases unmatched. CDR3 sequence reads: CSVRGTATGELFF. The DNA of the CDR3 is TGCAGCGTCCGAGGGACAGCCACCGGGGAGCTGTTTTTT.